This T cell receptor beta chain was sequenced during a study of PD-L1 blockade in urothelial cancer. At the level of the study: Analysis of blood occurred 3 weeks (second dose) and 6 weeks after treatment start. A median of approximately 150,000 T cells was found in the blood samples.

Each patient presented with locally advanced or metastatic urothelial carcinoma. Added to each PCR by spiking were synthetic TCR analog templates. Profiled with immunoSEQ multiplex PCR; TCRdb holds only in-frame clones, not every one. The sample holds tens of thousands of clones; about 90% are singletons and the top ten take approximately 3.7%. The V gene end was trimmed by 4 bases and the J gene end by 2 bases; junction bases not matched to a gene: 3. Germline V gene lookup returns CDR1 MNHNY and CDR2 SVGAGI (reference sequence). The CDR3 totals 14 residues. This receptor was taken from a man aged 50 to 60 with urothelial cancer. The chain links TRBV6-6 to TRBJ1-1, with 8 bases fitting TRBD1. The source material was PBMCs, sampled around atezolizumab (anti-PD-L1) treatment. The CDR3 spells CASSLGQVNTEAFF. CDR3 in DNA: TGTGCCAGCAGTTTGGGACAGGTTAACACTGAAGCTTTCTTT.